A selection of T cell receptor beta chains follows, all from one sample in a study of cytomegalovirus exposure and HLA in healthy donors. Generated by immunoSEQ multiplex PCR, the TCRdb table keeps only in-frame clones and is missing some. The repertoire holds roughly 150,000 clones, with 60% to 80% as singletons. Sequences were obtained from PBMCs. These receptors were collected from a woman aged 25-40 years in good health and CMV-seronegative. Both conserved end residues are part of each CDR3. The D gene is left open where the match is weak. Clone size is not always given. Where it is, it says once, few, many or a class for expanded clones.

J gene: TRBJ1-2; clone size: -; V gene: TRBV10-2; D gene: -; CDR3 DNA: TGCGCCAGCAGTGAGGCGGCGGAAATCGACTATGGCTACACCTTC; CDR3 protein: CASSEAAEIDYGYTF
J gene: TRBJ2-7; clone size: -; V gene: TRBV7-2; D gene: -; CDR3 DNA: TGTGCCAGCAGCTTCGGACTCTCCTACGAGCAGTACTTC; CDR3 protein: CASSFGLSYEQYF
J gene: TRBJ2-3; clone size: -; V gene: TRBV25-1; D gene: TRBD2; CDR3 DNA: TGTGCCAGCAGTGTTGGCGAGCGGGGGATCACAGATACGCAGTATTTT; CDR3 protein: CASSVGERGITDTQYF
J gene: TRBJ2-3; clone size: -; V gene: TRBV5-1; D gene: TRBD2; CDR3 DNA: TGCGCCAGCAGCTTGCGGACTAGCGGGGGATCCGATACGCAGTATTTT; CDR3 protein: CASSLRTSGGSDTQYF
J gene: TRBJ1-1; clone size: -; V gene: TRBV2; D gene: TRBD1; CDR3 DNA: TGTGCCAGCAGTGCCCGGACAGGGGGCGGGAGCACTGAAGCTTTCTTT; CDR3 protein: CASSARTGGGSTEAFF
J gene: TRBJ2-7; clone size: once; V gene: TRBV5-1; D gene: -; CDR3 DNA: TGCGCCAGCAGCGAAGGGGGCTACGAGCAGTACTTC; CDR3 protein: CASSEGGYEQYF
J gene: TRBJ1-4; clone size: -; V gene: TRBV11-2; D gene: -; CDR3 DNA: TGTGCCAGCAGCTTAGGGACAGTATCCGAAAAACTGTTTTTT; CDR3 protein: CASSLGTVSEKLFF
J gene: TRBJ1-1; clone size: once; V gene: TRBV2; D gene: TRBD1; CDR3 DNA: TGTGCCAGCAGCCTGACAGGGGGAGCTTTCTTT; CDR3 protein: CASSLTGGAFF
J gene: TRBJ1-2; clone size: -; V gene: TRBV19; D gene: TRBD1; CDR3 DNA: TGTGCCAGTAGTATCGGGACAGACTATGGCTACACCTTC; CDR3 protein: CASSIGTDYGYTF
J gene: TRBJ1-5; clone size: few; V gene: TRBV27; D gene: TRBD1; CDR3 DNA: TGTGCCACCACAGGGGGCCATAATAGCAATCAGCCCCAGCATTTT; CDR3 protein: CATTGGHNSNQPQHF
J gene: TRBJ2-2; clone size: -; V gene: TRBV21-1; D gene: -; CDR3 DNA: TGTGCCAGCAGGAGTATCGGGCTAGCGGGGGCCCCGAACACCGGGGAGCTGTTTTTT; CDR3 protein: CASRSIGLAGAPNTGELFF
J gene: TRBJ1-2; clone size: -; V gene: TRBV9; D gene: -; CDR3 DNA: TGTGCCAGCAGCGTAGGAGGCCCGGGGTTTGTCTATGGCTACACCTTC; CDR3 protein: CASSVGGPGFVYGYTF
J gene: TRBJ2-2; clone size: few; V gene: TRBV2; D gene: TRBD2; CDR3 DNA: TGTGCCAGCACCGGCGGGAGACCGAACACCGGGGAGCTGTTTTTT; CDR3 protein: CASTGGRPNTGELFF
J gene: TRBJ2-6; clone size: -; V gene: TRBV5-1; D gene: -; CDR3 DNA: TGCGCCAGCAGCTTGGGGCATCTCTCTGGGGCCAACGTCCTGACTTTC; CDR3 protein: CASSLGHLSGANVLTF
J gene: TRBJ2-1; clone size: -; V gene: TRBV4-1; D gene: -; CDR3 DNA: TGCGCCAGCAGCCAGGCGCTAGCGAATAATGAGCAGTTCTTC; CDR3 protein: CASSQALANNEQFF
J gene: TRBJ2-3; clone size: -; V gene: TRBV4-1; D gene: -; CDR3 DNA: TGCGCCAGCAGCCAAGATGTTACCGGGACTAGCACAGATACGCAGTATTTT; CDR3 protein: CASSQDVTGTSTDTQYF
J gene: TRBJ1-2; clone size: -; V gene: TRBV29-1; D gene: -; CDR3 DNA: TGCAGCGTTGAAGATTTTCAGGGGCTGGGGTATGGCTACACCTTC; CDR3 protein: CSVEDFQGLGYGYTF
J gene: TRBJ1-2; clone size: -; V gene: TRBV23-1; D gene: -; CDR3 DNA: TGCGCCAGCAGTCACCTATACGGCTACACCTTC; CDR3 protein: CASSHLYGYTF
J gene: TRBJ1-1; clone size: -; V gene: TRBV10-3; D gene: -; CDR3 DNA: TGTGCCATCAGGACGGAAGGGGCGAACACTGAAGCTTTCTTT; CDR3 protein: CAIRTEGANTEAFF
J gene: TRBJ1-2; clone size: -; V gene: TRBV5-1; D gene: -; CDR3 DNA: TGCGCCAGCCGGGAACGGATTACGGATCTGGGCTACACCTTC; CDR3 protein: CASRERITDLGYTF
J gene: TRBJ2-1; clone size: -; V gene: TRBV6-5; D gene: -; CDR3 DNA: TGTGCCAGCAGTTACGAAGGGACACCAAATGAGCAGTTCTTC; CDR3 protein: CASSYEGTPNEQFF
J gene: TRBJ1-2; clone size: few; V gene: TRBV7-2; D gene: -; CDR3 DNA: TGTGCCAGCAGCTCAGGGCGGGGGGGGCGCGAAGGCTACACCTTC; CDR3 protein: CASSSGRGGREGYTF
J gene: TRBJ2-7; clone size: -; V gene: TRBV19; D gene: TRBD1; CDR3 DNA: TGTGCCAGTAGTATAGAACAGGGGAAAGAGCAGTACTTC; CDR3 protein: CASSIEQGKEQYF
J gene: TRBJ2-2; clone size: -; V gene: TRBV6-1; D gene: -; CDR3 DNA: TGTGCCACCAGGACAGCGAACACCGGGGAGCTGTTTTTT; CDR3 protein: CATRTANTGELFF
J gene: TRBJ1-1; clone size: few; V gene: TRBV21-1; D gene: -; CDR3 DNA: TGTGCCAGCAGCAACTCAGGACAGCAGAACACTGAAGCTTTCTTT; CDR3 protein: CASSNSGQQNTEAFF
J gene: TRBJ2-6; clone size: -; V gene: TRBV2; D gene: -; CDR3 DNA: TGTGCCAGCAGTGAACGGGCAGGGGCTGGGGCCAACGTCCTGACTTTC; CDR3 protein: CASSERAGAGANVLTF
J gene: TRBJ1-1; clone size: -; V gene: TRBV7-2; D gene: -; CDR3 DNA: TGTGCCAGCAGGTCCGGGCGGGCGAGCACTGAAGCTTTCTTT; CDR3 protein: CASRSGRASTEAFF
J gene: TRBJ1-5; clone size: -; V gene: TRBV6-5; D gene: -; CDR3 DNA: TGTGCCAGCAGTCGCACAGGCCTCAATCAGCCCCAGCATTTT; CDR3 protein: CASSRTGLNQPQHF
J gene: TRBJ1-5; clone size: -; V gene: TRBV2; D gene: TRBD1; CDR3 DNA: TGTGCCAGCAGGTTTCCGGGACAGGGGGGATTGAGCAATCAGCCCCAGCATTTT; CDR3 protein: CASRFPGQGGLSNQPQHF
J gene: TRBJ1-5; clone size: -; V gene: TRBV30; D gene: -; CDR3 DNA: TGTGCCTGGGGAAGTGGGGCCAATCAGCCCCAGCATTTT; CDR3 protein: CAWGSGANQPQHF
J gene: TRBJ1-3; clone size: -; V gene: TRBV9; D gene: -; CDR3 DNA: TGTGCCAGCAGCGTAGGTCTCAGGCACGAATCTGGAAACACCATATATTTT; CDR3 protein: CASSVGLRHESGNTIYF
J gene: TRBJ1-2; clone size: -; V gene: TRBV6-6; D gene: -; CDR3 DNA: TGTGCCACCCAACGAGACTATGGAACGGGCTACACCTTC; CDR3 protein: CATQRDYGTGYTF
J gene: TRBJ1-1; clone size: -; V gene: TRBV5-5; D gene: -; CDR3 DNA: TGTGCCAGCAGAAAAGACACGAACACTGAAGCTTTCTTT; CDR3 protein: CASRKDTNTEAFF
J gene: TRBJ2-7; clone size: -; V gene: TRBV29-1; D gene: TRBD1; CDR3 DNA: TGCAGCGTGACAGGGCCCGAGCAGTACTTC; CDR3 protein: CSVTGPEQYF
J gene: TRBJ2-1; clone size: -; V gene: TRBV14; D gene: -; CDR3 DNA: TGTGCCAGCAGCCAAGCCTCCGGAGGCCCCCAGGGGTATGAGCAGTTCTTC; CDR3 protein: CASSQASGGPQGYEQFF
J gene: TRBJ1-2; clone size: once; V gene: TRBV18; D gene: -; CDR3 DNA: TGTGCCAGCTCACCGAACCCCTTGTCAGAAAACTATGGCTACACCTTC; CDR3 protein: CASSPNPLSENYGYTF
J gene: TRBJ1-2; clone size: -; V gene: TRBV5-1; D gene: -; CDR3 DNA: TGCGCCAGCAGCCAGGAGACAGGCCTTAACTATGGCTACACCTTC; CDR3 protein: CASSQETGLNYGYTF
J gene: TRBJ1-2; clone size: -; V gene: TRBV6-5; D gene: -; CDR3 DNA: TGTGCCAGCAAGGTCCGGGGGAACTATGGCTACACCTTC; CDR3 protein: CASKVRGNYGYTF
J gene: TRBJ2-7; clone size: once; V gene: TRBV13; D gene: -; CDR3 DNA: TGTGCCAGCAGCTCCCGGGACTGGCTCGGCGAGCAGTACTTC; CDR3 protein: CASSSRDWLGEQYF
J gene: TRBJ1-6; clone size: few; V gene: TRBV18; D gene: -; CDR3 DNA: TGTGCCAGCTCACCTAGTGCAGGGGTAAATAATTCACCCCTCCACTTT; CDR3 protein: CASSPSAGVNNSPLHF
J gene: TRBJ1-3; clone size: -; V gene: TRBV5-3; D gene: TRBD1; CDR3 DNA: TGTGCCAGAAGCCTCATACCCGCCTACCGGGACAGGGACAATCGTCCTGGAAACACCATATATTTT; CDR3 protein: CARSLIPAYRDRDNRPGNTIYF
J gene: TRBJ1-2; clone size: -; V gene: TRBV7-9; D gene: -; CDR3 DNA: TGTGCCAGCAGTCCGACACCCAACTATGGCTACACCTTC; CDR3 protein: CASSPTPNYGYTF
J gene: TRBJ1-2; clone size: -; V gene: TRBV30; D gene: -; CDR3 DNA: TGTGCCTGGAGTAATCAGTACTATGGCTACACCTTC; CDR3 protein: CAWSNQYYGYTF
J gene: TRBJ2-6; clone size: few; V gene: TRBV25-1; D gene: TRBD1; CDR3 DNA: TGTGCCAGCAGCCGGACAGGGAGGGCCAACGTCCTGACTTTC; CDR3 protein: CASSRTGRANVLTF
J gene: TRBJ2-3; clone size: -; V gene: TRBV9; D gene: TRBD1; CDR3 DNA: TGTGCCAGCAGCGGATATGGGACAGAAGGCCCAGATACGCAGTATTTT; CDR3 protein: CASSGYGTEGPDTQYF
J gene: TRBJ2-1; clone size: -; V gene: TRBV30; D gene: -; CDR3 DNA: TGTGTCTGGAGTAGGGGGAGTTCGGATGAGCAGTTCTTC; CDR3 protein: CVWSRGSSDEQFF
J gene: TRBJ1-1; clone size: few; V gene: TRBV6-5; D gene: -; CDR3 DNA: TGTGCCAGCAGTTACTCTGCTTGGGGGCGCGATACTGAAGCTTTCTTT; CDR3 protein: CASSYSAWGRDTEAFF
J gene: TRBJ2-5; clone size: -; V gene: TRBV15; D gene: -; CDR3 DNA: TGTGCCACCAGCAGAGACAGGGGAGAGACCCAGTACTTC; CDR3 protein: CATSRDRGETQYF
J gene: TRBJ2-1; clone size: few; V gene: TRBV6-1; D gene: -; CDR3 DNA: TGTGCCAGCAGTGTCGACAGGTGGGGGTACAATGAGCAGTTCTTC; CDR3 protein: CASSVDRWGYNEQFF
J gene: TRBJ1-5; clone size: -; V gene: TRBV6-5; D gene: -; CDR3 DNA: TGTGCCAGCAGTGAGGGGGAGGGGGGTCAGCCCCAGCATTTT; CDR3 protein: CASSEGEGGQPQHF
J gene: TRBJ1-2; clone size: -; V gene: TRBV7-2; D gene: TRBD1; CDR3 DNA: TGTGCCAGCAGCATTACCTACAGGGGGGGAGAAGGCTACACCTTC; CDR3 protein: CASSITYRGGEGYTF
J gene: TRBJ1-6; clone size: few; V gene: TRBV6-5; D gene: -; CDR3 DNA: TGTGCCAGCAGTTACCGGGGAAATTCACCCCTCCACTTT; CDR3 protein: CASSYRGNSPLHF
J gene: TRBJ1-6; clone size: once; V gene: TRBV2; D gene: -; CDR3 DNA: TGTGCCAGCAGTGACAACAGGTATAATTCACCCCTCCACTTT; CDR3 protein: CASSDNRYNSPLHF
J gene: TRBJ2-1; clone size: -; V gene: TRBV6-5; D gene: TRBD2; CDR3 DNA: TGTGCCAGCAGCCCGACCGGGACTAGCCGCAATGAGCAGTTCTTC; CDR3 protein: CASSPTGTSRNEQFF
J gene: TRBJ1-1; clone size: -; V gene: TRBV7-6; D gene: -; CDR3 DNA: TGTGCCAGCAGCTTAGTCGGCGGAAAGAAGTCCGATGAAGCTTTCTTT; CDR3 protein: CASSLVGGKKSDEAFF
J gene: TRBJ1-1; clone size: -; V gene: TRBV4-3; D gene: TRBD1; CDR3 DNA: TGCGCCAGCAGCAGGACAACAGGGACAGGCGGGCCTGAAGCTTTCTTT; CDR3 protein: CASSRTTGTGGPEAFF
J gene: TRBJ2-7; clone size: -; V gene: TRBV11-2; D gene: -; CDR3 DNA: TGTGCCAGCAGCTTAGCTGGCGGAACCTACGAGCAGTACTTC; CDR3 protein: CASSLAGGTYEQYF
J gene: TRBJ1-4; clone size: -; V gene: TRBV6-6; D gene: -; CDR3 DNA: TGTGCCAGCAGGGTCGGACAGCTTAATGAAAAACTGTTTTTT; CDR3 protein: CASRVGQLNEKLFF
J gene: TRBJ1-1; clone size: few; V gene: TRBV9; D gene: -; CDR3 DNA: TGTGCCAGCAGCGTAGCCGAGGGTAGGAACACTGAAGCTTTCTTT; CDR3 protein: CASSVAEGRNTEAFF